This is a list of T cell receptor beta chains from one sample in a study of CD4 T cells in relation to SARS-CoV-2 and coronaviruses. TCRdb keeps only in-frame clones here, not all; method: immunoSEQ multiplex PCR. Found here are about 29,000 clones, over 75% of them singletons; the top ten hold around 15%. Their target antigens are unknown. Input material: CD4+ T cells from PBMCs, cultured in vitro. The receptors derive from a human donor in good health. Both conserved end residues are part of each CDR3. Fields, in order: D gene, clone size, V gene, J gene, CDR3 protein, CDR3 DNA. The D gene is left open where the match is weak. Size values are once, few and many counts, or a class for expanded clones, and some rows have none.

d_call: TRBD1; clone_size: -; v_call: TRBV7-2; j_call: TRBJ1-4; cdr3_aa: CASSLRTGYEKLFF; cdr3_nt: TGTGCCAGCAGCCTCCGGACAGGGTATGAAAAACTGTTTTTT
d_call: TRBD1; clone_size: -; v_call: TRBV6-5; j_call: TRBJ1-1; cdr3_aa: CANATTGVYTEAFF; cdr3_nt: TGTGCCAACGCAACGACAGGGGTTTACACTGAAGCTTTCTTT
d_call: TRBD2; clone_size: -; v_call: TRBV11-2; j_call: TRBJ2-7; cdr3_aa: CASSLKGTTNYEQYF; cdr3_nt: TGTGCCAGCAGCTTAAAAGGGACTACAAACTACGAGCAGTACTTC
d_call: -; clone_size: -; v_call: TRBV2; j_call: TRBJ1-2; cdr3_aa: CASSVSGARNYGYTF; cdr3_nt: TGTGCCAGCAGTGTAAGCGGGGCCAGGAACTATGGCTACACCTTC
d_call: -; clone_size: few; v_call: TRBV3-1/TRBV3-2; j_call: TRBJ2-2; cdr3_aa: CASSQDQELYGELFF; cdr3_nt: TGTGCCAGCAGCCAAGATCAAGAATTGTACGGGGAGCTGTTTTTT
d_call: -; clone_size: -; v_call: TRBV6-5; j_call: TRBJ2-7; cdr3_aa: CASSLNAQGRSEQYF; cdr3_nt: TGTGCCAGCAGCTTAAACGCCCAAGGGCGGAGCGAGCAGTACTTC
d_call: TRBD2; clone_size: -; v_call: TRBV7-7; j_call: TRBJ2-1; cdr3_aa: CASSRGASGHNEQFF; cdr3_nt: TGTGCTAGCAGCCGCGGGGCTAGCGGTCACAATGAGCAGTTCTTC
d_call: -; clone_size: -; v_call: TRBV29-1; j_call: TRBJ1-5; cdr3_aa: CSVAGDWNQPQHF; cdr3_nt: TGCAGCGTTGCAGGTGATTGGAATCAGCCCCAGCATTTT
d_call: -; clone_size: -; v_call: TRBV5-1; j_call: TRBJ2-3; cdr3_aa: CASSLVPLGDTQYF; cdr3_nt: TGCGCCAGCAGCTTGGTCCCATTGGGGGATACGCAGTATTTT
d_call: TRBD2; clone_size: few; v_call: TRBV18; j_call: TRBJ2-1; cdr3_aa: CASSPPGLGANEQFF; cdr3_nt: TGTGCCAGCTCACCACCGGGACTAGGGGCCAATGAGCAGTTCTTC
d_call: -; clone_size: -; v_call: TRBV29-1; j_call: TRBJ2-3; cdr3_aa: CSVDRQTVSTDTQYF; cdr3_nt: TGCAGCGTTGATCGACAGACGGTGTCCACAGATACGCAGTATTTT
d_call: -; clone_size: -; v_call: TRBV2; j_call: TRBJ1-3; cdr3_aa: CASSEARFSGNTIYF; cdr3_nt: TGTGCCAGCAGTGAAGCCAGGTTCTCTGGAAACACCATATATTTT
d_call: -; clone_size: -; v_call: TRBV25-1; j_call: TRBJ2-1; cdr3_aa: CASSQPGLANNEQFF; cdr3_nt: TGTGCCAGCAGTCAACCCGGACTCGCAAACAATGAGCAGTTCTTC
d_call: -; clone_size: -; v_call: TRBV19; j_call: TRBJ2-1; cdr3_aa: CASSILLQVNEQFF; cdr3_nt: TGTGCCAGTAGTATCCTCTTACAGGTCAATGAGCAGTTCTTC
d_call: TRBD1; clone_size: -; v_call: TRBV9; j_call: TRBJ2-5; cdr3_aa: CASSVVGTGGETQYF; cdr3_nt: TGTGCCAGCAGCGTGGTTGGGACAGGGGGTGAGACCCAGTACTTC